The 32 T cell receptor beta chains in this list originate from one sample, sequenced in a study of cytomegalovirus exposure and HLA in healthy donors. Amplification used 60 Vbeta primers and 13 Jbeta primers. The table came from immunoSEQ multiplex PCR; TCRdb's copy has only in-frame clones and leaves some out. Of 100,000 to 150,000 clones in the sample, around 85% were seen once. Sample: PBMCs. The receptors were gathered from a young man in good health and CMV-seropositive.

V gene TRBV10-1 combines with J gene TRBJ2-5; weak D call: TRBD2 (5 bases). The CDR3 is made up of 14 amino acids. Germline CDR1 and CDR2: WNHNN and SYGVQD (reference sequence). V gave up 2 bases and J gave up 1 base, with 8 bases separating them. The CDR3 DNA is TGCGCCAGCAGTGAGGAGGGTGGCCAAGAGACCCAGTACTTC. Its protein is CASSEEGGQETQYF.

The V and J genes are TRBV27 and TRBJ1-2; TRBD1 is a possible D gene (6 bases). The length of the CDR3 is 15 residues. Germline V CDR1 and CDR2: MNHEY, SMNVEV (reference sequence). The ends were cut back, 2 bases at V and 0 bases at J, with 10 bases in the middle. The CDR3 loop is CASSLTRTANYGYTF. CDR3 coding DNA: TGTGCCAGCAGTTTAACCCGGACAGCTAACTATGGCTACACCTTC.

This clone has a handful of counts. The chain links TRBV7-9 to TRBJ2-1; 10 bases align to TRBD2. Germline assignment: CDR1 SEHNR and CDR2 FQNEAQ (reference sequence). The CDR3 extends over 16 amino acids. Losses at the gene ends were 2 bases for V and 8 bases for J; bases not matched to a gene: 9. CDR3: CASSLPAGGPEDEQFF. CDR3 nucleotides: TGTGCCAGCAGCTTACCAGCGGGAGGGCCAGAAGATGAGCAGTTCTTC. The entire variable domain, with the rest obtained from reference TRBV7-9 and TRBJ2-1, is as follows: DTGVSQNPRHKITKRGQNVTFRCDPISEHNRLYWYRQTLGQGPEFLTYFQNEAQLEKSRLLSDRFSAERPKGSFSTLEIQRTEQGDSAMYLCASSLPAGGPEDEQFFGPGTRLTVL.

V usage is TRBV10-3 and J usage is TRBJ2-6; the D gene is possibly TRBD1 (6 bases). Trimming shortened V by 4 bases and J by 5 bases, and 15 bases separated the two germline ends. The length of the CDR3 is 16 residues. Per germline, CDR1 ENHRY and CDR2 SYGVKD. The CDR3 sequence is CAISADSGSRANVLTF. CDR3 coding DNA: TGTGCCATCAGTGCGGACAGTGGGTCACGGGCCAACGTCCTGACTTTC.

The table lists this clone with a count of one. This sequence joins TRBV13 and TRBJ2-5; 7 bases are shared with TRBD1. J was trimmed by 5 bases and V by 6 bases; bases with no gene match: 6. The germline CDR1 and CDR2 sequences are PRHDT and FYEKMQ (reference sequence). This CDR3 comprises 13 residues. The CDR3 sequence: CASRQGVIETQYF. CDR3 sequence (DNA): TGTGCCAGCAGGCAGGGGGTAATCGAGACCCAGTACTTC.

The chain has TRBV5-4 and TRBJ1-2; 7 nucleotides line up with TRBD1. Trimming took 2 bases from V and 4 from J; bases not matched to a gene: 5. Germline-derived CDR1 and CDR2 are SGHNT and YYREEE (reference sequence). The CDR3 length is 14 residues. The CDR3 sequence: CASSFPTGSYGYTF. Here the CDR3 DNA reads TGTGCCAGCAGCTTCCCGACAGGGAGCTATGGCTACACCTTC.

The chain joins TRBV11-2 to TRBJ1-1; 8 bases agree with TRBD1. The CDR3 consists of 16 residues. Per germline, CDR1 SGHAT and CDR2 FQNNGV. With V trimmed by 4 bases and J by 1 base, 8 bases remained unmatched. The CDR3 coding sequence is TGTGCCAGCAGCTCGGGACAGGCGGGCCGGAACACTGAAGCTTTCTTT. Its protein product is CASSSGQAGRNTEAFF.

The gene calls are TRBV7-9 and TRBJ1-1; TRBD1 is a possible D gene (5 bases). Germline CDR1 is SEHNR and CDR2 is FQNEAQ (reference sequence). V shed 4 bases and J shed 6 bases, with 9 bases lying between them. This CDR3 has 12 amino acids. CDR3 in amino acids: CASSYTGSEAFF. The CDR3 DNA reads as TGTGCCAGCAGCTATACAGGATCTGAAGCTTTCTTT. Complete variable domain (other parts from reference TRBV7-9 and TRBJ1-1): DTGVSQNPRHKITKRGQNVTFRCDPISEHNRLYWYRQTLGQGPEFLTYFQNEAQLEKSRLLSDRFSAERPKGSFSTLEIQRTEQGDSAMYLCASSYTGSEAFFGQGTRLTVV.

This clone was recorded only once. This chain joins TRBV4-3 and TRBJ2-5, with D possibly matching TRBD2 (5 bases). The ends were cut back, 3 bases at V and 3 bases at J, with 14 bases in the middle. The CDR3 is 15 amino acids. Germline CDR1 and CDR2: LGHNA and YSLEER. CDR3 nucleotide sequence: TGCGCCAGCAGCCAGTACCTAGCACCTGAAGAGACCCAGTACTTC. Protein product: CASSQYLAPEETQYF.

The J gene is TRBJ2-7, the V gene TRBV10-2; TRBD1 aligns across 10 bases. Germline V gene data show CDR1 as WSHSY and CDR2 as SAAADI. With V trimmed by 7 bases and J by 5 bases, 5 bases remained unmatched. CDR3 length equals 13 residues. CDR3 sequence: CASKGTGDHEQYF. CDR3 DNA: TGCGCCAGCAAAGGGACAGGGGATCACGAGCAGTACTTC.

The J gene is TRBJ1-1, the V gene TRBV12-5, with D possibly TRBD1 on 5 matching bases. Per the germline V gene, CDR1 is LGHNT and CDR2 is FRNRAP. The CDR3 spans 14 residues. The V and J ends lost 7 bases and 1 base respectively, with 13 bases between them. The CDR3 here is CASAWLGANTEAFF. The DNA of the CDR3 is TGTGCTAGTGCCTGGCTAGGGGCGAACACTGAAGCTTTCTTT.

The chain recombines TRBV19 with TRBJ2-5, with 9 bases aligning to TRBD2. Germline trimming cut 5 bases from V and 2 bases from J; bases unmatched to any gene: 15. The CDR3 length is 18 residues. CDR1 and CDR2 from the germline V gene are LNHDA and SQIVND (reference sequence). CDR3 amino acids: CASSSNRPSGARQETQYF. The CDR3 DNA reads as TGTGCCAGTAGTTCGAATAGGCCTAGCGGGGCACGGCAAGAGACCCAGTACTTC.

V gene TRBV19 combines with J gene TRBJ2-1; 7 positions match TRBD1. Germline trimming cut 6 bases from V and 4 bases from J; bases unmatched to any gene: 21. Germline CDR1 reads LNHDA; CDR2 reads SQIVND (reference sequence). This CDR3 contains 19 residues. The CDR3 reads CASSPTAGAGTEFYNEQFF. The DNA for the CDR3 is TGTGCCAGTAGCCCGACAGCTGGGGCTGGGACAGAATTTTACAATGAGCAGTTCTTC.

V and J are TRBV11-2 and TRBJ2-5; no clear D gene. The CDR3 extends over 13 amino acids. V was trimmed by 2 bases and J by 2 bases, leaving 6 bases between them. Germline V gene data show CDR1 as SGHAT and CDR2 as FQNNGV. The CDR3 DNA is TGTGCCAGCAGCTTAAGCCGGCAAGAGACCCAGTACTTC. Protein: CASSLSRQETQYF.

The J gene is TRBJ2-7, the V gene TRBV9; 8 nucleotides align to TRBD2. The CDR3 length is 15 residues. Trimming cost V 4 bases and J 3 bases; bases outside gene matches: 9. The germline V gene has CDR1 SGDLS and CDR2 YYNGEE. Here the CDR3 reads CASSPAGAGGYEQYF. The CDR3 DNA follows: TGTGCCAGCAGCCCAGCCGGGGCGGGAGGCTACGAGCAGTACTTC.

CDR3 DNA sequence: TGTGCCAGCAGTGGACAGTTAAATTCACCCCTCCACTTT. Translating gives CASSGQLNSPLHF. This chain links TRBV6-6 with TRBJ1-6, with a possible D match to TRBD1 (6 bases). V lost 5 bases and J lost 7, with 9 bases in between. CDR1 and CDR2 from the germline V gene are MNHNY and SVGAGI (reference sequence). The CDR3 contains 13 residues.

This chain connects TRBV5-1 to TRBJ2-3; 7 bases fit TRBD2. The CDR3 runs 17 residues. CDR1 SGHRS and CDR2 YFSETQ come from the germline V gene. V dropped 2 bases and J dropped 1; count of bases not matched to a gene: 10. DNA for the CDR3: TGCGCCAGCAGCTTAGGTTCGGGGGGACGTGGCACAGATACGCAGTATTTT. This translates into CASSLGSGGRGTDTQYF.

The chain links TRBV21-1 to TRBJ1-6; the table names TRBD1, a call not compared with the DNA. TRBV21-1 is assigned pseudogene status. The CDR3 has 15 amino acids. The CDR3 reads CASSKGTGVNSPLHF. CDR3 bases: TGTGCCAGCAGCAAAGGGACAGGGGTTAATTCACCCCTCCACTTT.

The V call is TRBV14, the J call TRBJ2-7; 12 bases map to TRBD2. Germline CDR1 is SGHDN and CDR2 is FVKESK. Unmatched junction bases numbered 4, after V lost 4 bases and J lost 3 bases. There are 15 residues in the CDR3. CDR3 residues: CASSRLAGEVYEQYF. For the CDR3, the DNA is TGTGCCAGCAGCCGACTAGCGGGAGAGGTCTACGAGCAGTACTTC.

V usage is TRBV12-5 and J usage is TRBJ2-3; D gene ambiguous. In germline, CDR1 is LGHNT, CDR2 FRNRAP. The CDR3 has 12 amino acids. V shed 3 bases and J shed 5 bases, with 6 bases lying between them. CDR3 nucleotides: TGTGCTAGTGGTTTTATGTTAGATACGCAGTATTTT. Translated: CASGFMLDTQYF.

The chain uses TRBV6-5 and TRBJ2-6; possible D gene TRBD1, 5 bases. CDR1 is MNHEY, CDR2 SVGAGI, per germline. The CDR3 length is 15 residues. V was cut by 3 bases and J by 4 bases, with 10 bases left in between. CDR3 sequence reads: CASSYDSPGANVLTF. Here the CDR3 DNA reads TGTGCCAGCAGTTATGACAGTCCCGGGGCCAACGTCCTGACTTTC.

This chain links TRBV6-5 with TRBJ1-1; D unresolved. The V end lost 7 bases, the J end lost 3 bases, and 15 bases lay between the germline ends. Germline CDR1 is MNHEY and CDR2 is SVGAGI. This CDR3 has 14 amino acids. CDR3 sequence: CASTKLSSDTEAFF. CDR3 sequence (DNA): TGTGCCAGCACCAAACTTAGCTCGGACACTGAAGCTTTCTTT.

This sequence joins TRBV5-4 and TRBJ2-1, with D possibly TRBD1 on 6 matching bases. The germline CDR1 and CDR2 sequences are SGHNT and YYREEE (reference sequence). The V end lost 3 bases, the J end lost 0 bases, and 13 bases lay between the germline ends. The CDR3 totals 16 residues. CDR3 in amino acids: CASSSKTGSSYNEQFF. Written as DNA, the CDR3 is TGTGCCAGCAGCTCGAAAACAGGGAGCTCCTACAATGAGCAGTTCTTC.

The V call is TRBV12-5, the J call TRBJ1-5; TRBD1 agrees at 8 bases. This CDR3 comprises 18 residues. V lost 1 base to trimming and J lost 1 base; unmatched junction nucleotides: 9. Per the germline V gene, CDR1 is LGHNT and CDR2 is FRNRAP. DNA for the CDR3: TGTGCTAGTGGTTTGGAGACAGGGGCTGGATGGAGCAATCAGCCCCAGCATTTT. Amino acids: CASGLETGAGWSNQPQHF.

The rearrangement joins TRBV2 to TRBJ1-1; unclear D gene. Between the trimmed V and J ends, which lost 2 bases and 6 bases, there was a span of 16 bases. This CDR3 has 15 residues. Germline CDR1 is SNHLY and CDR2 is FYNNEI. The CDR3 spells CASSESVWRTAEAFF. CDR3 coding DNA: TGTGCCAGCAGTGAATCAGTATGGAGGACGGCTGAAGCTTTCTTT.

This rearrangement joins TRBV10-3 to TRBJ2-7, with TRBD1 matching 7 bases. V gave up 3 bases and J gave up 4 bases; unmatched junction bases: 6. Germline CDR1 reads ENHRY; CDR2 reads SYGVKD. CDR3 length: 14 residues. The DNA of the CDR3 is TGTGCCATCAGTGACGGCAGGGGGACATACGAGCAGTACTTC. Protein sequence: CAISDGRGTYEQYF.

This clone has a handful of counts. This chain connects TRBV5-6 to TRBJ1-4, with D unresolved. The V end was cut by 3 bases, the J end by 5 bases, with 17 bases between. Germline loops: CDR1 SGHDT, CDR2 YYEEEE. This CDR3 is 16 amino acids long. The CDR3 loop reads CASSSVDAGVNEKLFF. The CDR3 DNA sequence: TGTGCCAGCAGCTCCGTAGACGCTGGAGTAAATGAAAAACTGTTTTTT.

J is TRBJ1-4 and V is TRBV25-1, with no clear D. Trimming removed 4 bases from V and 8 bases from J, with 14 bases in between. The germline gives CDR1 MGHDK, CDR2 SYGVNS. The CDR3 totals 14 residues. The CDR3 nucleotides are TGTGCCAGCAGTGGAGGTCGGTTGAACGAAAAACTGTTTTTT. Translation: CASSGGRLNEKLFF.

A remark on this clone: Other DNA sequences in the same sample also yield this CDR3. This sequence joins TRBV12-5 and TRBJ1-1, with 8 bases aligning to TRBD1. This CDR3 spans 17 amino acids. V lost 0 bases to trimming and J lost 4 bases; unmatched junction nucleotides: 10. From germline, CDR1 is LGHNT and CDR2 FRNRAP. The CDR3 loop reads CASGLVLGSDRATEAFF. In nucleotides, the CDR3 is TGTGCTAGTGGTTTGGTACTAGGTTCGGACAGGGCCACTGAAGCTTTCTTT.

The chain uses TRBV6-5 and TRBJ2-7, with 9 bases aligning to TRBD1. V trimming: 4 bases; J trimming: 3 bases; junction bases outside the gene matches: 4. CDR3 length equals 14 residues. Germline CDR1 reads MNHEY; CDR2 reads SVGAGI. CDR3 amino acids: CASSLDRGGYEQYF. Written as DNA, the CDR3 is TGTGCCAGCAGTTTAGACAGGGGGGGCTACGAGCAGTACTTC.

With regard to this clone: Its ends do not fully match the called genes, so a read error is possible. The chain recombines TRBV14 with TRBJ2-5; 7 bases are a match to TRBD1. Germline V gives CDR1 SGHDN, CDR2 FVKESK. The CDR3 runs 13 residues. The chain's CDR3 is CASSYRGQEAQYF. CDR3 sequence (DNA): TGTGCCAGCAGTTACAGGGGACAAGAGGCCCAGTACTTC.

This clone was counted once. The chain joins TRBV7-6 to TRBJ1-5; the D gene is possibly TRBD1 (5 bases). The germline CDR1 and CDR2 sequences are SGHVS and FNYEAQ. This CDR3 is 13 amino acids long. Deletions cut 3 bases from V and 9 bases from J, with 12 bases between. CDR3 DNA sequence: TGTGCCAGCAGCTTTGGCCAGGGAACGCCCCAGCATTTT. This codes for CASSFGQGTPQHF.